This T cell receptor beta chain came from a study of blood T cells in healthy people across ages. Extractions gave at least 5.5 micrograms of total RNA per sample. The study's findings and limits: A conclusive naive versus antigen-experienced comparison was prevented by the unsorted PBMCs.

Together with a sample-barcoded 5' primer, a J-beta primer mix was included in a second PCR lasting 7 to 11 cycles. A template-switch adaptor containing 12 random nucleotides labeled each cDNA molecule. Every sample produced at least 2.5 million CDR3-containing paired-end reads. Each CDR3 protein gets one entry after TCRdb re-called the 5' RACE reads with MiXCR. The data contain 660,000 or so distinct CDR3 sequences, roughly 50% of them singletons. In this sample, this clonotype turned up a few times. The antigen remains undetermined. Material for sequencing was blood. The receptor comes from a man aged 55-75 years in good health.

CDR3 in amino acids: CSASLGTDTQYF. CDR3 DNA: TGCAGTGCTTCCCTGGGCACAGATACGCAGTATTTT. The chain is built from TRBV20-1 and TRBJ2-3; D is ambiguous. V lost 5 bases and J lost 1, with 7 bases in between. Germline V gives CDR1 DFQATT, CDR2 SNEGSKA (reference sequence). The CDR3 has 12 amino acids.